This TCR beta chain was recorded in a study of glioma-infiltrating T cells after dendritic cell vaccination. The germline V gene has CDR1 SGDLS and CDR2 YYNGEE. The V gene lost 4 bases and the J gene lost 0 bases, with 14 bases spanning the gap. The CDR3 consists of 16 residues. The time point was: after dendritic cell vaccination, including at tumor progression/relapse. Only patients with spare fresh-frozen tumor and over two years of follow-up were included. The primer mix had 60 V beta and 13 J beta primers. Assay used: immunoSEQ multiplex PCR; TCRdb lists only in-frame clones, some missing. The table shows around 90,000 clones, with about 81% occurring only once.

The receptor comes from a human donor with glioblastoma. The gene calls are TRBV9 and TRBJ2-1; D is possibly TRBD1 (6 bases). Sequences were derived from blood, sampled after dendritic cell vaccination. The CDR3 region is CASSPDSRYSYNEQFF. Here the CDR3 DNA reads TGTGCCAGCAGCCCGGACAGTCGTTACTCCTACAATGAGCAGTTCTTC.